This TCR beta chain was found in a study of blood T cell repertoires in COVID-19. As for the study in general: The United States, Italy and Spain provided the acute and convalescent COVID-19 samples. Sources were T cells, B-cell-depleted T cells, or PBMCs; the material itself was cDNA or gDNA.

In the original analysis: Reference gene primer amplification in the assay estimated nucleated cell counts. Sequencing was performed with immunoSEQ multiplex PCR; in TCRdb, only in-frame clones are kept and a portion is missing. The DNA gave D and trimming, while V, J and clone size come from that table. Of about 160,000 clones in the sample, approximately 80% were seen once. CDR3 size: 12 residues. Germline V gene lookup returns CDR1 SGHAT and CDR2 FQDESV (reference sequence). Trimming took off 2 bases at V and 7 bases at J, with 6 bases between the two ends. The chain has TRBV11-1 and TRBJ2-1; a possible D gene is TRBD2 (5 bases). The source material was peripheral blood. The TCR originated in a woman at least 80 years old with acute or convalescent COVID-19. The CDR3 loop is CASSLTGNEQFF. For the CDR3, the DNA is TGTGCCAGCAGCTTAACGGGGAATGAGCAGTTCTTC.